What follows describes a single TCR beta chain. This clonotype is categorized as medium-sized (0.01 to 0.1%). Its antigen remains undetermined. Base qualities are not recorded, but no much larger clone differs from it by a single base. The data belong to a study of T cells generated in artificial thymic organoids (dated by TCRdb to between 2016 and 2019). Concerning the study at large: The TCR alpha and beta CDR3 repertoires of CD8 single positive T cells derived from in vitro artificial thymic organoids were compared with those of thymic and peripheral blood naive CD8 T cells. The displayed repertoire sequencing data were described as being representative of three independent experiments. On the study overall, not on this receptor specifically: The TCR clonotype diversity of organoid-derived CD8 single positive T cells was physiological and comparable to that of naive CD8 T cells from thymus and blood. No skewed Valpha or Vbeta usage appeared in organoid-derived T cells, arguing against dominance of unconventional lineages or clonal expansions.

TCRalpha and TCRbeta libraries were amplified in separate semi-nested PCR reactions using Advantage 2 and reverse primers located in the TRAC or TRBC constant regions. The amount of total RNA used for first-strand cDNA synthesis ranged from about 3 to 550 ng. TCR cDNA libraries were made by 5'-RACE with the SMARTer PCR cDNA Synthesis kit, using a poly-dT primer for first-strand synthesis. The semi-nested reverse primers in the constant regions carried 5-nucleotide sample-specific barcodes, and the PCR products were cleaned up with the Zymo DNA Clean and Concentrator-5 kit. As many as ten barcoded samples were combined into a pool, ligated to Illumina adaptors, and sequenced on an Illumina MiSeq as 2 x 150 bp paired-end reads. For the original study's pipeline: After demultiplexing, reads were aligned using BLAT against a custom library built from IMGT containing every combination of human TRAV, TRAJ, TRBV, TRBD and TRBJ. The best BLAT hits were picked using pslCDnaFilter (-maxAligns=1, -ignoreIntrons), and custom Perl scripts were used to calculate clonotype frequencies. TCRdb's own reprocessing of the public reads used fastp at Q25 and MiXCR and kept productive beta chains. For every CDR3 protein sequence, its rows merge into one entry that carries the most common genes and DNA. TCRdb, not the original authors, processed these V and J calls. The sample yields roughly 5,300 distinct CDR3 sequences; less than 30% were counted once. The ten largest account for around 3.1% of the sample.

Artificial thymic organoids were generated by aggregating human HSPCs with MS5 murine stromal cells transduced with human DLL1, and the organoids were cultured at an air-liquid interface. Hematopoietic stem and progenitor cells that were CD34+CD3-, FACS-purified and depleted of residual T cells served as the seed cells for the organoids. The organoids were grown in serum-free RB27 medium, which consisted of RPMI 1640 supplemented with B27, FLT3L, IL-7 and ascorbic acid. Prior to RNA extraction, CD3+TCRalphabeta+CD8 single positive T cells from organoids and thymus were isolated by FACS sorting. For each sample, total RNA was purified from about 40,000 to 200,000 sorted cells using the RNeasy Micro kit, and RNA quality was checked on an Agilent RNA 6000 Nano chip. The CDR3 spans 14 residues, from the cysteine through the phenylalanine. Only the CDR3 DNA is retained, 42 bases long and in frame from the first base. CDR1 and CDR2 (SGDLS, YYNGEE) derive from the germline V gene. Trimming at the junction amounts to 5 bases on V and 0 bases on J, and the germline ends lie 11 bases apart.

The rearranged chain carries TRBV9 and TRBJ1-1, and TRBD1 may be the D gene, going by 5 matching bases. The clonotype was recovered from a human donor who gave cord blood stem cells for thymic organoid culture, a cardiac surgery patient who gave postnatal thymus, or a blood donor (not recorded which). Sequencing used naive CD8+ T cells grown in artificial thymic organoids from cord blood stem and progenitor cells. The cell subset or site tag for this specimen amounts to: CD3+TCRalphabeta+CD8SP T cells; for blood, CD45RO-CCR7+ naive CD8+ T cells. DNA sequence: TGTGCCAGCAGAGAGGGGCTGATGAACACTGAAGCTTTCTTT. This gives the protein CASREGLMNTEAFF.